The text below deals with one T cell receptor (beta chain). Its target is unknown. The data originate from a study of cytomegalovirus exposure and HLA in healthy donors. Study-level findings and limits: High specificity and sensitivity for cytomegalovirus status were reported for the classifier.

CDR1 and CDR2 (germline): MDHEN, SYDVKM. Trimming pared 2 bases from V and 12 bases from J, leaving 13 bases between. The CDR3 runs 12 residues. Both 60 Vbeta primers and 13 Jbeta primers went into the PCR. This table comes from immunoSEQ multiplex PCR, and its TCRdb copy is limited to in-frame clones, with some not included. The data contain around 160,000 clones, under 85% of them singletons. The sequencing input was PBMCs. The chain combines TRBV28 with TRBJ1-2; D may be TRBD1 (5 bases). The sequence was collected from a woman between 40 and 50 years old in good health and CMV-seropositive. CDR3 in amino acids: CASSLGAGVDTF. CDR3 nucleotide sequence: TGTGCCAGCAGTTTAGGGGCGGGGGTCGACACCTTC.